The 5 T cell receptor beta chains below come from one sample, sequenced in a study of T cell responses to AZD1222 COVID-19 vaccine. Sequencing was performed with immunoSEQ multiplex PCR; in TCRdb, only in-frame clones are kept and a portion is missing. Counted here are 85,000 to 130,000 clones, roughly 89% occurring once; the ten biggest clones make up approximately 16%. The starting material was peripheral blood, obtained on day 0 of AZD1222 vaccination. These receptors came from an adult in good health.

CDR3 protein: CASSLFGTGTGNTIYF. DNA of the CDR3: TGTGCCAGCAGCTTATTCGGGACAGGGACTGGAAACACCATATATTTT. This rearrangement joins TRBV7-2 to TRBJ1-3, with 9 bases identical to TRBD1. J was trimmed by 2 bases and V by 2 bases; bases with no gene match: 4. Germline CDR1 and CDR2: SGHTA and FQGNSA. This CDR3 is 16 amino acids long.

The CDR3 region has the DNA TGTGCCAGCTCATATCGAACGGACTCATTAGCCTACGAGCAGTACTTC. It translates to CASSYRTDSLAYEQYF. This chain links TRBV18 with TRBJ2-7; D is possibly TRBD2 (5 bases). V gave up 5 bases and J gave up 2 bases, with 19 bases separating them. The germline CDR1 and CDR2 sequences are KGHSH and LQKENI. There are 16 residues in the CDR3.

The chain has TRBV6-5 and TRBJ2-7; D is perhaps TRBD2 (5 bases). This CDR3 spans 15 amino acids. Germline V gene data show CDR1 as MNHEY and CDR2 as SVGAGI. The ends were cut back, 10 bases at V and 0 bases at J, with 19 bases in the middle. CDR3 amino acids: CATSRGASGSYEQYF. The CDR3, as DNA: TGTGCCACCTCCCGGGGAGCGAGCGGCTCCTACGAGCAGTACTTC.

Here the CDR3 reads CASSWGRAAEAFF. The CDR3 nucleotides are TGTGCCAGCAGCTGGGGGCGCGCAGCTGAAGCTTTCTTT. The V gene is TRBV6-5, the J gene TRBJ1-1; a weak D match, TRBD1 (6 bases). Looked up from germline, CDR1 is MNHEY and CDR2 is SVGAGI. V shed 6 bases and J shed 6 bases, with 14 bases lying between them. CDR3 length: 13 residues.

CDR3 bases: TGTGCCAGCAGCTTAGCAGGGGTAGGAAACACCATATATTTT. It translates to CASSLAGVGNTIYF. The V call is TRBV11-1, the J call TRBJ1-3, with a possible D match to TRBD1 (5 bases). CDR3 length equals 14 residues. Between the trimmed V and J ends, which lost 0 bases and 4 bases, there was a span of 7 bases. From germline, CDR1 is SGHAT and CDR2 FQDESV (reference sequence).